These 32 T cell receptor beta chains were all obtained from the same sample, sequenced in a study of lung T cells in sarcoidosis with Löfgren's syndrome. MiXCR, run by TCRdb on the reads, gives a single entry per CDR3 protein. Of roughly 20,000 distinct CDR3 sequences in the sample, less than 25% were seen once. The material sequenced was CD4+ T cells from PBMCs. The receptors originated from a human donor with sarcoidosis (Löfgren's syndrome or another form), or a control subject (not recorded which).

This clonotype was detected ten times or more. The gene calls are TRBV11-2 and TRBJ2-2; D is unresolved. Germline assignment: CDR1 SGHAT and CDR2 FQNNGV. Trimming removed 5 bases at V and 0 bases at J, with 10 bases between. CDR3 length: 15 amino acids. The CDR3 DNA reads TGTGCCAGCAGCCCGAACTTCGCGAACACCGGGGAGCTGTTTTTT. Protein sequence: CASSPNFANTGELFF.

This clonotype was observed many times. The chain joins TRBV20-1 to TRBJ2-3; D may be TRBD1 or TRBD2 (5 bases each). The V end was cut by 5 bases, the J end by 2 bases, with 8 bases between. Germline values: CDR1 DFQATT, CDR2 SNEGSKA (reference sequence). This CDR3 contains 12 residues. This CDR3 is CSAGDLTDTQYF. The CDR3 bases are TGCAGTGCTGGGGACCTCACAGATACGCAGTATTTT.

Sample share makes this clonotype medium-sized. The chain recombines TRBV28 with TRBJ2-3, with 8 positions matching TRBD2. The V gene end was trimmed by 5 bases and the J gene end by 2 bases; junction bases not matched to a gene: 9. The CDR3 loop spans 16 amino acids. Germline loops: CDR1 MDHEN, CDR2 SYDVKM. The CDR3 DNA sequence: TGTGCCAGCAGTATCTCGAGCGGGGGAGCCACAGATACGCAGTATTTT. Translating it yields CASSISSGGATDTQYF.

This clonotype was seen repeatedly, ten times or more. The J gene is TRBJ1-1, the V gene TRBV18; D unclear. In germline, CDR1 is KGHSH, CDR2 LQKENI. This CDR3 has 13 amino acids. V shed 2 bases and J shed 5 bases, with 9 bases lying between them. CDR3 sequence: CASSPGIGTEAFF. CDR3 sequence (DNA): TGTGCCAGCTCACCAGGGATCGGTACTGAAGCTTTCTTT.

This clonotype was detected many times. V is TRBV3-1 and J is TRBJ2-6; no reliable D call. Trimming cost V 2 bases and J 0 bases, with 11 bases left between them. The CDR3 has 17 residues. Germline CDR1 reads LGHDT; CDR2 reads YNNKEL (reference sequence). The CDR3 region is CASSQLPRSSGANVLTF. Here the CDR3 DNA reads TGTGCCAGCAGCCAACTCCCTCGCAGCTCTGGGGCCAACGTCCTGACTTTC.

This clonotype was detected ten times or more. The rearrangement uses TRBV29-1 and TRBJ2-1; TRBD1 or TRBD2 may be the D gene (6 bases each). The CDR3 loop spans 11 amino acids. Germline lookup yields CDR1 SQVTM and CDR2 ANQGSEA. V lost 2 bases, J lost 9 bases, and 8 bases lay in between. The CDR3 spells CSVEPGAEQFF. Here the CDR3 DNA reads TGCAGCGTTGAACCGGGGGCTGAGCAGTTCTTC.

At least ten counts were recorded for this clonotype. The chain couples TRBV3-1 to TRBJ2-7, with D unclear. V lost 1 base to trimming and J lost 11 bases, with 9 bases between them. The length of the CDR3 is 11 residues. CDR1 and CDR2 (germline): LGHDT, YNNKEL (reference sequence). DNA of the CDR3: TGTGCCAGCAGCCAAGGCCAGAGAGAGTACTTC. Translation gives CASSQGQREYF.

This clonotype is medium-sized in the sample. V and J are TRBV27 and TRBJ1-5; D call uncertain. Germline-derived CDR1 and CDR2 are MNHEY and SMNVEV (reference sequence). V was trimmed by 1 base and J by 6 bases, leaving 4 bases between them. CDR3 length equals 12 residues. CDR3 sequence: CASSLLGQPQHF. CDR3 coding DNA: TGTGCCAGCAGTTTATTGGGTCAGCCCCAGCATTTT.

This clonotype was seen many times. The chain is built from TRBV29-1 and TRBJ2-7, with 10 bases aligning to TRBD2. Per germline, CDR1 SQVTM and CDR2 ANQGSEA. Trimming took 8 bases from V and 0 from J; bases not matched to a gene: 4. This CDR3 is 13 amino acids long. CDR3 DNA sequence: TGCAGCACCTTAGCGGGAGGCTCCTACGAGCAGTACTTC. This translates into CSTLAGGSYEQYF.

Regarding this clonotype: Germline and junction disagree at one end, which may indicate a read error. The rearrangement links TRBV6-5 to TRBJ2-3; 10 bases align to TRBD2. The CDR3 runs to 15 residues. Per the germline V gene, CDR1 is MNHEY and CDR2 is SVGAGI. In DNA, the CDR3 is TGTGCCAGCAGCATTGAGCGGGGGGGGTCCGATACGCAGTATTTC. Translated: CASSIERGGSDTQYF.

This clonotype was observed at least ten times. This chain joins TRBV24-1 and TRBJ2-3; 9 nucleotides align to TRBD1. The CDR3 loop spans 15 amino acids. Germline V lookup: CDR1 KGHDR, CDR2 SFDVKD. The V and J ends lost 7 bases and 4 bases, in that order; junction bases with no gene match: 8. The CDR3 is CATSETGGYADTQYF. CDR3 in DNA: TGTGCCACCAGCGAGACAGGGGGTTACGCAGATACGCAGTATTTT.

This sequence joins TRBV29-1 and TRBJ2-7, with D possibly called TRBD1 or TRBD2 (5 bases each). Deletions cut 4 bases from V and 6 bases from J, with 10 bases between. The CDR3 is made up of 11 amino acids. Germline assignment: CDR1 SQVTM and CDR2 ANQGSEA. CDR3 in DNA: TGCAGCGTTGTCGCTGGGGGCGAGCAGTACTTC. This translates into CSVVAGGEQYF.

V is TRBV28 and J is TRBJ1-4, with 7 bases matching TRBD1. Germline CDR1 reads MDHEN; CDR2 reads SYDVKM. The V segment lost 1 base and the J segment 8 bases; nucleotides outside the gene matches: 13. CDR3 length equals 17 residues. CDR3 coding DNA: TGTGCCAGCAGTTTATTAGGGGGCAGCCAGCAAACCGAAAAACTGTTTTTT. Its translation: CASSLLGGSQQTEKLFF. The full variable domain, its missing parts supplied by reference TRBV28 and TRBJ1-4, is DVKVTQSSRYLVKRTGEKVFLECVQDMDHENMFWYRQDPGLGLRLIYFSYDVKMKEKGDIPEGYSVSREKKERFSLILESASTNQTSMYLCASSLLGGSQQTEKLFFGSGTQLSVL.

Turning to this clonotype: A junction end diverges from the germline sequence, so it may reflect a read error. V usage is TRBV11-1 and J usage is TRBJ1-6, with 9 bases lining up with TRBD1. From germline, CDR1 is SGHAT and CDR2 FQDESV (reference sequence). CDR3 size: 16 residues. The CDR3 DNA reads TGTGCTAGCAGCTTAGGTGACAGGGGGTATAATTCACCCCTCCGCTTT. Protein sequence: CASSLGDRGYNSPLRF. The full variable domain, its missing parts supplied by reference TRBV11-1 and TRBJ1-6, is EAEVAQSPRYKITEKSQAVAFWCDPISGHATLYWYRQILGQGPELLVQFQDESVVDDSQLPKDRFSAERLKGVDSTLKIQPAELGDSAMYLCASSLGDRGYNSPLRFGNGTRLTVT.

Many counts were recorded for this clonotype. The chain joins TRBV9 to TRBJ2-5; D perhaps matches TRBD2 (5 bases). This CDR3 contains 15 residues. Per germline, CDR1 SGDLS and CDR2 YYNGEE. Trimming left V 2 bases short and J 2 bases short, with 13 bases between. CDR3 bases: TGTGCCAGCAGCGTCGTTGGACTTTCTCAAGAGACCCAGTACTTC. Translated, it gives CASSVVGLSQETQYF.

In the case of this clonotype: A junction end diverges from the germline sequence, so it may reflect a read error. The rearrangement uses TRBV11-2 and TRBJ2-2; D unresolved. This CDR3 is 14 amino acids long. CDR1 and CDR2 (germline): SGHAT, FQNNGV. The CDR3: CASSPQVHTRELFF. CDR3 sequence (DNA): TGTGCCAGCAGCCCCCAAGTCCACACCAGGGAGCTGTTTTTT.

As to this clonotype: One end of the junction does not line up with germline, which may come from a read error. J is TRBJ2-5 and V is TRBV20-1, with 11 positions matching TRBD1. The CDR3 is 16 amino acids. Germline CDR1 and CDR2: DFQATT and SNEGSKA (reference sequence). CDR3 DNA sequence: TGCAGTGCTGGAGATCACCGGACAGGGGGCGAAGAGACCCAGTACTTC. This sequence encodes CSAGDHRTGGEETQYF.

This clonotype rates as medium-sized (0.01 to 0.1%). The chain employs TRBV27 and TRBJ2-1; 10 bases are shared with TRBD2. Trimming cost V 1 base and J 0 bases; bases outside gene matches: 6. There are 18 residues in the CDR3. In germline, CDR1 is MNHEY, CDR2 SMNVEV (reference sequence). CDR3 sequence (DNA): TGTGCCAGCAGTTTATTTCCTAGCGGGAGTTTCTCCTACAATGAGCAGTTCTTC. Translated: CASSLFPSGSFSYNEQFF.

This clonotype was counted many times. DNA of the CDR3: TGTGCCAGCAGCTTAGCCACCGGAAACTTTAGGGGCTACACCTTC. This gives the protein CASSLATGNFRGYTF. The chain is built from TRBV7-2 and TRBJ1-2; no firm D call. Trimming left V 0 bases short and J 8 bases short, with 16 bases between. Germline V gene data show CDR1 as SGHTA and CDR2 as FQGNSA. CDR3 size: 15 residues.

This clonotype has ten or more counts. V and J are TRBV12-3 or TRBV12-4 and TRBJ2-5; 8 nucleotides match TRBD1. After removal of 4 bases from V and 5 bases from J, the junction contained 9 bases not matched to a gene. The CDR3 sequence is 15 residues long. DNA of the CDR3: TGTGCCAGCAGTTGGGGCCAGGGGGCGTATGAGACCCAGTACTTC. Its protein product is CASSWGQGAYETQYF.

This clonotype showed up just a few times. CDR3 nucleotides: TGTGCCAGCAGCTTAGGGGGGACTATCTGGACGAAAAACATTCAGTACTTC. This sequence encodes CASSLGGTIWTKNIQYF. The chain couples TRBV11-2 to TRBJ2-4, with 7 nucleotides matching TRBD2. The CDR3 runs to 17 residues. Germline V gene sequence: CDR1 SGHAT, CDR2 FQNNGV. With V trimmed by 1 base and J by 4 bases, 10 bases remained unmatched.

The table lists this clonotype with many counts. The chain recombines TRBV15 with TRBJ2-5; D ambiguous. CDR1 LNHNV and CDR2 YYDKDF come from the germline V gene (reference sequence). V was cut by 0 bases and J by 4 bases, with 0 bases left in between. The CDR3 contains 11 residues. CDR3 nucleotides: TGTGCCACCAGCAGAGAAGAGACCCAGTACTTC. Protein: CATSREETQYF.

This clonotype came up many times. This rearrangement joins TRBV12-3 or TRBV12-4 to TRBJ1-5, with D possibly TRBD1 on 6 matching bases. With 6 bases removed from V and 0 bases from J, the gap between germline ends came to 12 bases. The CDR3 runs 15 residues. The CDR3 DNA reads TGTGCCAGCAGATCACAGGGAAATAGCAATCAGCCCCAGCATTTT. Protein product: CASRSQGNSNQPQHF.

There are many counts of this clonotype. V is TRBV20-1 and J is TRBJ2-7; 10 nucleotides line up with TRBD1. The CDR3 loop spans 15 amino acids. Per the germline V gene, CDR1 is DFQATT and CDR2 is SNEGSKA (reference sequence). V shed 0 bases and J 3 bases; nucleotides not matched to a gene: 5. The CDR3 spells CSARDVGQGVYEQYF. The DNA for the CDR3 is TGCAGTGCTAGAGATGTAGGACAGGGGGTCTACGAGCAGTACTTC.

This clonotype appeared once. A much larger clone sits a single nucleotide away, making a read error possible. The chain joins TRBV29-1 to TRBJ2-3; possible D gene TRBD2, 6 bases. The CDR3 has 15 residues. V lost 2 bases and J lost 2, with 14 bases in between. CDR1 and CDR2 from the germline V gene are SQVTM and ANQGSEA. CDR3 amino acids: CSVENFRETTDTQYF. The CDR3 DNA sequence: TGCAGCGTTGAAAATTTCCGGGAGACCACAGATACGCAGTATTTT.

V and J are TRBV9 and TRBJ2-7; TRBD1 matches at 10 bases. The V gene end was trimmed by 4 bases and the J gene end by 3 bases; junction bases not matched to a gene: 10. The germline V gene has CDR1 SGDLS and CDR2 YYNGEE. The CDR3 has 16 residues. The CDR3 region is CASSPRLGQGDYEQYF. The CDR3 DNA sequence: TGTGCCAGCAGCCCCCGTCTCGGACAGGGGGACTACGAGCAGTACTTC.

A word on this clonotype: One junction end does not reproduce the germline sequence, and a read error may be involved. The V and J genes are TRBV15 and TRBJ2-7, with D unresolved. The CDR3 is 13 residues long. Germline loops: CDR1 LNHNV, CDR2 YYDKDF (reference sequence). In nucleotides, the CDR3 is TGTGCCACCAGCAGAGATTTCGGCGACGAGCAGTACTTT. Amino acid sequence: CATSRDFGDEQYF.

As regards this clonotype: A much larger clone lies one base from this, so it may be a read error. The chain links TRBV19 to TRBJ2-5; the D is unclear. Germline V gene lookup returns CDR1 LNHDA and CDR2 SQIVND (reference sequence). The CDR3 length is 14 residues. V lost 6 bases to trimming and J lost 5 bases, with 16 bases between them. CDR3 loop: CASRSNAIGETQYF. The CDR3 nucleotides are TGTGCCAGTAGAAGTAACGCAATCGGGGAGACCCAGTACTTC.

Concerning this clonotype: Germline is not matched at one junction end, which may reflect a read error. This chain links TRBV6-2 or TRBV6-3 with TRBJ2-3; D is undetermined. The germline CDR1 and CDR2 sequences are MNHEY and SVGEGT. The CDR3 consists of 12 residues. CDR3 DNA: TGTGCCAGCAGTTACATTGTAGTTACGCATTATTTT. Its protein is CASSYIVVTHYF.

This chain uses TRBV27 with TRBJ1-1; D ambiguous. Trimming left V 4 bases short and J 4 bases short, with 10 bases between. CDR3 size: 13 residues. CDR1 and CDR2 (germline): MNHEY, SMNVEV (reference sequence). The CDR3 reads CASSSATSTEAFF. The CDR3, as DNA: TGTGCCAGCAGTTCTGCTACTAGCACTGAAGCTTTCTTT.

In this sample, this clonotype is medium-sized (0.01 to 0.1%). The chain uses TRBV27 and TRBJ2-7, with TRBD2 matching 14 bases. Germline V gene sequence: CDR1 MNHEY, CDR2 SMNVEV (reference sequence). This CDR3 comprises 17 residues. V trimming: 4 bases; J trimming: 0 bases; junction bases outside the gene matches: 5. Written as DNA, the CDR3 is TGTGCCAGCAGTTCAGGACTAGCGGGAGGCCCCTCCTACGAGCAGTACTTC. Amino acids: CASSSGLAGGPSYEQYF.

This clonotype was counted ten times or more. J is TRBJ2-2 and V is TRBV7-8, with TRBD1 matching over 9 bases. The CDR3 loop spans 14 amino acids. The germline CDR1 and CDR2 sequences are SGHVS and FQNEAQ. J gave up 7 bases and V 4 bases, and 4 bases lay outside the gene matches. The DNA of the CDR3 is TGTGCCAGCAGCTCAACAGGGGGCGGCGGGGAGCTGTTTTTT. This codes for CASSSTGGGGELFF. Combining the CDR3 with reference TRBV7-8 and TRBJ2-2 gives the whole variable domain GAGVSQSPRYKVAKRGQDVALRCDPISGHVSLFWYQQALGQGPEFLTYFQNEAQLDKSGLPSDRFFAERPEGSVSTLKIQRTQQEDSAVYLCASSSTGGGGELFFGEGSRLTVL.